This T cell receptor beta chain was recorded in a study of vaccination and CD4 T cells after COVID-19. The overall study: Stimulation of cells relied on overlapping spike peptides derived from SARS-CoV-2, HCoV-NL63, HCoV-OC43 and HCoV-229E.

This clonotype has only a few counts. Its antigen is currently unknown. Sequencing of the DNA from cultured CD4+ T cells was carried out with the Oncomine TCR Beta short-read assay. MiXCR was run by TCRdb on the PCR reads, yielding one entry per CDR3 protein. Of over 8,500 distinct CDR3 sequences detected, approximately 20% appear once; the ten largest clones hold roughly an eighth. Treatment indicated: roughly 11-day PBMC culture with coronavirus spike peptide pools or control peptides (ViraFEST assay). The V gene's germline CDR1 is DFQATT and CDR2 SNEGSKA (reference sequence). V was trimmed by 1 base and J by 4 bases, leaving 16 bases between them. The CDR3 is made up of 15 amino acids.

The V and J genes are TRBV20-1 and TRBJ2-5; the D gene is possibly TRBD1 (6 bases). The specimen comprised CD4+ T cells from blood, cultured in vitro, sampled after SARS-CoV-2 vaccination. The TCR originated in a human donor who had recovered from COVID-19. This chain's CDR3 is CSARVGHGGGETQYF. CDR3 in DNA: TGCAGTGCTAGAGTGGGACATGGCGGTGGAGAGACCCAGTACTTC.